The 16 T cell receptor beta chains given below trace back to one sample, sequenced in a study of shared clonotypes between healthy human individuals. Data came from immunoSEQ multiplex PCR; TCRdb stores just in-frame clones and leaves some out. Of roughly 110,000 clones detected, about 70% appear once; the ten largest clones hold roughly 24%. The sample comprised memory CD8+ T cells sorted from blood. Subset reported: CD45RO+ cells pooled with CCR7-negative TemRA cells. The receptor source for this set is a woman in her 30s in good health.

Here the CDR3 reads CASRPLAGGGSTQYF. The CDR3 nucleotides are TGTGCCAGCAGACCTCTAGCGGGAGGCGGAAGTACCCAGTACTTC. This sequence joins TRBV28 and TRBJ2-5, with 11 bases fitting TRBD2. Germline loops: CDR1 MDHEN, CDR2 SYDVKM. The CDR3 loop spans 15 amino acids. V shed 6 bases, J shed 8 bases, and the junction held 11 bases outside the gene matches.

This clone appeared a few times. J is TRBJ2-7 and V is TRBV6-1; 8 bases are a match to TRBD2. The ends lost 6 bases at V and 3 bases at J; junction bases unmatched: 10. The CDR3 sequence is 15 residues long. The germline V gene encodes CDR1 MNHNS and CDR2 SASEGT. CDR3 amino acids: CASRPPGGGVYEQYF. CDR3 DNA sequence: TGTGCCAGCAGACCCCCCGGGGGGGGTGTCTACGAGCAGTACTTC.

In this sample, this clone turned up a few times. A junction boundary mismatches the germline segment, possibly from a read error. V gene TRBV10-1 combines with J gene TRBJ1-4, with D hard to call. The CDR3 spans 14 residues. Germline V CDR1 and CDR2: WNHNN, SYGVQD (reference sequence). The CDR3 sequence is CACSHLRINEKLFF. The CDR3 bases are TGCGCCTGCAGTCATTTACGCATTAATGAAAAACTGTTTTTT.

The chain links TRBV25-1 to TRBJ2-7, with D uncertain. Trimming cost V 6 bases and J 1 base, with 16 bases left between them. Germline V gene data show CDR1 as MGHDK and CDR2 as SYGVNS. This CDR3 comprises 15 residues. The CDR3 reads CASRALRTESYEQYF. Written as DNA, the CDR3 is TGTGCCAGCAGAGCGCTCCGGACGGAATCCTACGAGCAGTACTTC.

In this sample, this clone turned up once. This chain uses TRBV30 with TRBJ1-1, with TRBD1 matching 8 bases. The V gene's germline CDR1 is GTSNPN and CDR2 SVGIG (reference sequence). This CDR3 is 12 amino acids long. Trimming took 5 bases from V and 5 from J; bases not matched to a gene: 4. DNA of the CDR3: TGTGCCTGGGGCAGGGGGCTGACTGAAGCTTTCTTT. Its protein is CAWGRGLTEAFF.

V usage is TRBV7-9 and J usage is TRBJ1-1; 7 bases are a match to TRBD1. Trimming removed 1 base from V and 3 bases from J; junction bases left unmatched: 14. In germline, CDR1 is SEHNR, CDR2 FQNEAQ (reference sequence). CDR3 size: 18 residues. Here the CDR3 DNA reads TGTGCCAGCAGCTTAGTGGTCTTGAAGACAGGGCGTTACACTGAAGCTTTCTTT. It specifies CASSLVVLKTGRYTEAFF.

This CDR3 is CASRSSGEKDYGYTF. The CDR3 nucleotides are TGTGCCAGCAGATCCTCAGGGGAAAAGGACTATGGCTACACCTTC. The genes are TRBV2 and TRBJ1-2; TRBD1 might be the D (6 bases). The CDR3 length is 15 residues. In germline, CDR1 is SNHLY, CDR2 FYNNEI. V was clipped by 6 bases and J by 3 bases, with 17 bases between them.

This clone was found many times. V usage is TRBV6-6 and J usage is TRBJ1-6; D is possibly TRBD1 (6 bases). The CDR3 extends over 15 amino acids. V was clipped by 6 bases and J by 9 bases, with 18 bases between them. Germline CDR1 reads MNHNY; CDR2 reads SVGAGI (reference sequence). The CDR3 reads CASREQGGGGSPLHF. CDR3 nucleotides: TGTGCCAGCAGGGAACAGGGAGGTGGTGGTTCACCCCTCCACTTT.

The chain is built from TRBV10-3 and TRBJ1-1; D gene unclear. CDR1 and CDR2 from the germline V gene are ENHRY and SYGVKD. V was clipped by 4 bases and J by 5 bases, with 5 bases between them. CDR3 length: 11 amino acids. CDR3 amino acids: CAISVGTEAFF. DNA of the CDR3: TGTGCCATCAGTGTCGGAACTGAAGCTTTCTTT.

The chain links TRBV2 to TRBJ2-4; the match to TRBD1 covers 12 bases. Germline V gene data show CDR1 as SNHLY and CDR2 as FYNNEI. CDR3 size: 19 residues. Trimming cost V 7 bases and J 1 base; bases outside gene matches: 14. The CDR3, as DNA: TGTGCCAGCATGGGGAGGGACAGGGGGCAACATTCGGCCAAAAACATTCAGTACTTC. Translation gives CASMGRDRGQHSAKNIQYF.

This clone has a handful of counts. The chain links TRBV28 to TRBJ2-2, with D perhaps TRBD2 (6 bases). The CDR3 is 16 residues long. Between the trimmed V and J ends, which lost 3 bases and 6 bases, there was a span of 17 bases. Looked up from germline, CDR1 is MDHEN and CDR2 is SYDVKM. The CDR3, as DNA: TGTGCCAGCAGTTTTCGGCTAGCGAAGGGCCCCGGGGAGCTGTTTTTT. Protein product: CASSFRLAKGPGELFF.

The chain uses TRBV19 and TRBJ1-5, with D possibly TRBD1 on 5 matching bases. The CDR3 is 15 residues long. The V gene's germline CDR1 is LNHDA and CDR2 SQIVND (reference sequence). V gave up 6 bases and J gave up 4 bases, with 16 bases separating them. The CDR3 sequence: CASRPKGTPNQPQHF. The CDR3 region has the DNA TGTGCCAGTAGACCAAAGGGGACCCCGAATCAGCCCCAGCATTTT.

This clone was picked up one time. This chain connects TRBV10-3 to TRBJ2-7, with a possible D match to TRBD2 (5 bases). CDR3 size: 14 residues. Germline CDR1 and CDR2: ENHRY and SYGVKD. Trimming took off 6 bases at V and 1 base at J, with 13 bases between the two ends. CDR3 sequence (DNA): TGTGCCATCAGCCCGGACGGAGGTTCCTACGAGCAGTACTTC. Protein: CAISPDGGSYEQYF.

The genes are TRBV6-4 and TRBJ2-2; D unclear. Germline values: CDR1 MRHNA, CDR2 SNTAGT. The CDR3 is 14 amino acids. The V end was cut by 3 bases, the J end by 2 bases, with 7 bases between. The CDR3 loop reads CASSEVANTGELFF. DNA for the CDR3: TGTGCCAGCAGTGAGGTAGCTAACACCGGGGAGCTGTTTTTT.

This rearrangement joins TRBV6-6 to TRBJ2-7; D call uncertain. The germline V gene encodes CDR1 MNHNY and CDR2 SVGAGI (reference sequence). This CDR3 is built from 15 residues. Trimming removed 6 bases at V and 7 bases at J, with 22 bases between. The CDR3 nucleotides are TGTGCCAGCAGCCTTCACGGGCCCCCATCAGAGGAGCAGTACTTC. Protein product: CASSLHGPPSEEQYF.

This clone occurred a few times. The gene calls are TRBV28 and TRBJ2-5; D is possibly TRBD1 or TRBD2 (5 bases each). CDR3 length equals 15 residues. CDR1 and CDR2 (germline): MDHEN, SYDVKM. The V and J ends lost 7 bases and 3 bases respectively, with 18 bases between them. The chain's CDR3 is CASIPNNGAKETQYF. The CDR3 nucleotides read TGTGCCAGCATTCCCAACAACGGGGCGAAAGAGACCCAGTACTTC.